One and the same sample provided the 21 T cell receptor beta chains below, sequenced in a study of shared clonotypes between healthy human individuals. TCRdb keeps only in-frame clones here, not all; method: immunoSEQ multiplex PCR. The sample has about 490,000 clones; 79% are singletons. Sequencing was performed on PBMCs. The receptors stem from a woman aged 40 to 50 in good health. Some clones in this sample may be carry-over from other donors' samples.

The chain carries TRBV2 and TRBJ1-5, with 7 bases that match TRBD1. Trimming took 5 bases from V and 6 from J; bases not matched to a gene: 7. This CDR3 contains 14 residues. Germline V gene sequence: CDR1 SNHLY, CDR2 FYNNEI. CDR3 protein: CASSYQTGSQPQHF. The CDR3, as DNA: TGTGCCAGCAGTTACCAGACAGGGTCTCAGCCCCAGCATTTT.

This clone appeared a single time. The J gene is TRBJ2-1, the V gene TRBV5-6; 7 bases match TRBD1. The germline CDR1 and CDR2 sequences are SGHDT and YYEEEE. V lost 1 base, J lost 2 bases, and 3 bases stayed unmatched. The CDR3 runs 15 residues. CDR3 in DNA: TGTGCCAGCAGCTTGAGGGACAGCCCCTACAATGAGCAGTTCTTC. It is translated as CASSLRDSPYNEQFF.

By sample share, this clone is medium-sized. The rearrangement uses TRBV21-1 and TRBJ1-1. TRBV21-1 is given as a pseudogene. This CDR3 comprises 13 residues. The CDR3 sequence is CASSKVDNTEAFF. In nucleotides, the CDR3 is TGTGCCAGCAGCAAAGTTGACAACACTGAAGCTTTCTTT.

The rearrangement joins TRBV30 to TRBJ1-1; D remains unclear. The CDR3 is made up of 13 amino acids. Per germline, CDR1 GTSNPN and CDR2 SVGIG (reference sequence). The V end lost 5 bases, the J end lost 4 bases, and 14 bases lay between the germline ends. CDR3 amino acids: CAWGNTLGTEAFF. Written as DNA, the CDR3 is TGTGCCTGGGGTAATACTTTGGGCACTGAAGCTTTCTTT.

The gene calls are TRBV25-1 and TRBJ2-1; a possible D gene is TRBD2 (5 bases). CDR3 size: 16 residues. Germline CDR1 reads MGHDK; CDR2 reads SYGVNS. The V gene lost 9 bases and the J gene lost 6 bases, with 24 bases spanning the gap. CDR3 residues: CAREGRRLLLRNEQFF. DNA for the CDR3: TGTGCCAGGGAAGGAAGGAGACTACTCCTTCGCAATGAGCAGTTCTTC.

This rearrangement joins TRBV4-2 to TRBJ2-7, with D tentatively TRBD2 (6 bases). Trimming removed 5 bases from V and 4 bases from J, with 12 bases in between. CDR1 LGHNA and CDR2 YNFKEQ come from the germline V gene. The CDR3 runs to 13 residues. CDR3: CASSFYRGYEQYF. CDR3 bases: TGTGCCAGCAGCTTTTACCGGGGGTACGAGCAGTACTTC.

The V gene is TRBV4-1, the J gene TRBJ2-3, with D perhaps matching TRBD2 (6 bases). The V gene's germline CDR1 is MGHRA and CDR2 YSYEKL. The V and J ends lost 0 bases and 1 base respectively, with 14 bases between them. This CDR3 contains 17 residues. Here the CDR3 DNA reads TGCGCCAGCAGCCAAGATACTGGCGGGATTCGCACAGATACGCAGTATTTT. Its protein is CASSQDTGGIRTDTQYF.

This chain uses TRBV14 with TRBJ1-1, with 9 bases identical to TRBD1. V was pared by 4 bases and J by 1 base, with 4 bases of the junction left unmatched. The CDR3 runs 15 residues. Germline V CDR1 and CDR2: SGHDN, FVKESK. In DNA form, the CDR3 reads TGTGCCAGCAGCCTACAGGGGGCGGGGAACACTGAAGCTTTCTTT. As protein: CASSLQGAGNTEAFF.

This rearrangement joins TRBV4-1 to TRBJ2-4, with TRBD2 identical over 7 bases. CDR3 length equals 15 residues. Germline assignment: CDR1 MGHRA and CDR2 YSYEKL. V lost 3 bases and J lost 0; bases outside the gene matches: 2. The CDR3 loop is CASSHLAGAKNIQYF. In DNA, the CDR3 is TGCGCCAGCAGCCACTTAGCGGGAGCCAAAAACATTCAGTACTTC.

The V call is TRBV6-6, the J call TRBJ2-1; 8 bases agree with TRBD2. Per the germline V gene, CDR1 is MNHNY and CDR2 is SVGAGI (reference sequence). The CDR3 contains 14 residues. V dropped 6 bases and J dropped 5; count of bases not matched to a gene: 6. The CDR3 protein is CASRTSGADNEQFF. CDR3 bases: TGTGCCAGCAGAACTAGCGGAGCTGACAATGAGCAGTTCTTC.

The genes are TRBV2 and TRBJ2-7; D is ambiguous. Per the germline V gene, CDR1 is SNHLY and CDR2 is FYNNEI. The CDR3 has 11 residues. Trimming pared 3 bases from V and 4 bases from J, leaving 4 bases between. Here the CDR3 DNA reads TGTGCCAGCAGTGAGGTATACGAGCAGTACTTC. This gives the protein CASSEVYEQYF.

The chain recombines TRBV15 with TRBJ2-1, with D possibly matching TRBD2 (5 bases). In germline, CDR1 is LNHNV, CDR2 YYDKDF (reference sequence). The length of the CDR3 is 12 residues. The ends were cut back, 5 bases at V and 8 bases at J, with 10 bases in the middle. CDR3 bases: TGTGCCACCAGCGGGAGTTTGTATGAGCAGTTCTTC. Amino acids: CATSGSLYEQFF.

The CDR3 sequence: CASSKLGTGNVYEQYF. As DNA, the CDR3 is TGTGCCAGCAGCAAATTGGGGACAGGGAATGTCTACGAGCAGTACTTC. V usage is TRBV21-1 and J usage is TRBJ2-7; the table assigns TRBD1, which was not confirmed against the DNA. TRBV21-1 has pseudogene status. CDR3 size: 16 residues.

Concerning this clone: Compared with germline, one end of the junction differs, possibly owing to a read error. The rearrangement joins TRBV7-7 to TRBJ1-4, with D unresolved. Germline values: CDR1 SSHAT, CDR2 FNYEAQ (reference sequence). There are 18 residues in the CDR3. The CDR3 here is CASSHDWYWVIANEKLFF. CDR3 in DNA: TGTGCTAGCAGCCACGATTGGTATTGGGTAATCGCTAATGAAAAACTGTTTTTT.

The chain combines TRBV11-2 with TRBJ2-3; D assignment may be TRBD1 or TRBD2 (5 bases each). The CDR3 is made up of 15 amino acids. Germline CDR1 SGHAT, CDR2 FQNNGV. V lost 5 bases to trimming and J lost 5 bases, with 17 bases between them. In DNA, the CDR3 is TGTGCCAGCAGCCGGGGACGGCTAGACAAAGATACGCAGTATTTT. Translated, it gives CASSRGRLDKDTQYF.

V usage is TRBV25-1 and J usage is TRBJ1-2; no definite D call. The CDR3 is made up of 12 amino acids. Trimming removed 8 bases at V and 8 bases at J, with 15 bases between. CDR1 is MGHDK, CDR2 SYGVNS, per germline. CDR3 coding DNA: TGTGCCAGCCTGTGGCTATTCGGAGGCTACACCTTC. Translated: CASLWLFGGYTF.

This chain joins TRBV7-9 and TRBJ1-1; D gene ambiguous. This CDR3 comprises 13 residues. V lost 4 bases, J lost 2 bases, and 8 bases lay in between. In germline, CDR1 is SEHNR, CDR2 FQNEAQ (reference sequence). The CDR3 DNA follows: TGTGCCAGCAGCTCCCAAGTAAACACTGAAGCTTTCTTT. It yields the protein CASSSQVNTEAFF.

This clone was counted a single time. A much larger clone is a single base away; this may be a read error. Other DNA sequences in the same sample also yield this CDR3. V usage is TRBV6-6 and J usage is TRBJ1-6; D is uncertain. Germline V lookup: CDR1 MNHNY, CDR2 SVGAGI (reference sequence). This CDR3 is 14 amino acids long. Here the CDR3 DNA reads TGTGCTAGCAGTTACTCGCAGGCCAATTCACCCCTCCACTTT. Amino acid sequence: CASSYSQANSPLHF.

The gene calls are TRBV7-2 and TRBJ2-5; D not resolved. The CDR3 sequence is 13 residues long. From germline, CDR1 is SGHTA and CDR2 FQGNSA. V was pared by 2 bases and J by 1 base, with 5 bases between. The CDR3 protein is CASSLFAQETQYF. CDR3 nucleotide sequence: TGTGCCAGCAGCTTATTTGCCCAAGAGACCCAGTACTTC.

This chain joins TRBV6-5 and TRBJ1-5; D unclear. The length of the CDR3 is 14 residues. The germline V gene has CDR1 MNHEY and CDR2 SVGAGI. V was clipped by 0 bases and J by 6 bases, with 9 bases between them. CDR3 sequence reads: CASSYSWVSQPQHF. As DNA, the CDR3 is TGTGCCAGCAGTTACTCGTGGGTTTCTCAGCCCCAGCATTTT.

CDR3 protein: CASSVRQGDNEQFF. The CDR3 bases are TGTGCCAGCAGTGTTAGACAGGGAGACAATGAGCAGTTCTTC. This chain links TRBV2 with TRBJ2-1; 7 bases align to TRBD1. Germline-derived CDR1 and CDR2 are SNHLY and FYNNEI. This CDR3 has 14 residues. J gave up 5 bases and V 4 bases, and 5 bases lay outside the gene matches.